One sample yielded the 20 T cell receptor beta chains listed below, sequenced in a study of blood T cell repertoires in COVID-19. Clones were read by immunoSEQ multiplex PCR, and TCRdb kept only the in-frame ones, dropping some. The data contain approximately 99,000 clones, 80% to 90% of them singletons. Source material: peripheral blood. The receptors shown here come from a human donor in a cohort sampled during active COVID-19.

The chain combines TRBV6-2 or TRBV6-3 with TRBJ1-4; 7 bases are shared with TRBD1. The CDR3 loop spans 15 amino acids. The V gene's germline CDR1 is MNHEY and CDR2 SVGEGT. V shed 6 bases, J shed 6 bases, and the junction held 10 bases outside the gene matches. The CDR3 DNA reads TGTGCCAGCAGCCCCGGCTATGGGACAGATGAAAAACTGTTTTTT. Translating it yields CASSPGYGTDEKLFF.

The rearrangement joins TRBV7-3 to TRBJ2-7; possibly TRBD2 for D (6 bases). V was pared by 11 bases and J by 6 bases, with 23 bases between. CDR1 and CDR2 (germline): SGHTA, FQGTGA. The length of the CDR3 is 14 residues. The CDR3, as DNA: TGTGCCCAAAAGGTAGGAAAGGGACTCCTCGAGCAGTACTTC. Translation: CAQKVGKGLLEQYF.

V gene TRBV6-5 combines with J gene TRBJ1-1; D is unresolved. The CDR3 is made up of 14 amino acids. Per germline, CDR1 MNHEY and CDR2 SVGAGI. V lost 6 bases and J lost 5, with 16 bases in between. The CDR3 nucleotides read TGTGCCAGCAGGCCTGACCCTCGCGGAACTGAAGCTTTCTTT. Translating it yields CASRPDPRGTEAFF.

The chain is built from TRBV9 and TRBJ2-3; 7 bases align to TRBD2. Germline V lookup: CDR1 SGDLS, CDR2 YYNGEE. There are 16 residues in the CDR3. The V gene end was trimmed by 3 bases and the J gene end by 4 bases; junction bases not matched to a gene: 11. The DNA for the CDR3 is TGTGCCAGCAGCGGCCGGGGAGCGGGGCTACCAGATACGCAGTATTTT. Translation gives CASSGRGAGLPDTQYF.

The chain combines TRBV5-6 with TRBJ2-5, with D maybe TRBD1 (6 bases). Trimming removed 0 bases from V and 2 bases from J, with 11 bases in between. Germline CDR1 reads SGHDT; CDR2 reads YYEEEE. The CDR3 covers 15 residues. CDR3 protein: CASSLARGSQETQYF. The CDR3 DNA is TGTGCCAGCAGCTTGGCCAGGGGTTCGCAAGAGACCCAGTACTTC.

The chain carries TRBV5-4 and TRBJ2-1; D is perhaps TRBD2 (5 bases). The germline V and J ends were trimmed by 4 bases and 2 bases, with 16 bases remaining between them. The CDR3 runs to 16 residues. The germline V gene encodes CDR1 SGHNT and CDR2 YYREEE (reference sequence). The CDR3 loop reads CASSLSIGGTYNEQFF. The CDR3, as DNA: TGTGCCAGCAGCCTCAGTATCGGAGGCACCTACAATGAGCAGTTCTTC.

This clone has a single count. The chain employs TRBV19 and TRBJ2-7, with D perhaps TRBD1 (5 bases). V lost 10 bases to trimming and J lost 2 bases, with 15 bases between them. The germline V gene encodes CDR1 LNHDA and CDR2 SQIVND (reference sequence). This CDR3 contains 13 residues. CDR3 sequence (DNA): TGTGCCACCCAGGCAGGGCCAACCTACGAGCAGTACTTC. Its protein is CATQAGPTYEQYF.

This rearrangement joins TRBV18 to TRBJ1-1; D remains ambiguous. CDR1 and CDR2 (germline): KGHSH, LQKENI. The CDR3 covers 13 residues. The ends were cut back, 3 bases at V and 7 bases at J, with 12 bases in the middle. CDR3 loop: CASSPSRSSEAFF. CDR3 coding DNA: TGTGCCAGCTCACCCTCGCGTTCAAGTGAAGCTTTCTTT.

The CDR3 sequence: CASILDRGKKAFF. In DNA, the CDR3 is TGTGCCAGTATCCTAGACAGGGGGAAAAAAGCTTTCTTT. The V call is TRBV19, the J call TRBJ1-1, with TRBD1 matching 9 bases. V was pared by 7 bases and J by 9 bases, with 9 bases of the junction left unmatched. The CDR3 has 13 residues. Per germline, CDR1 LNHDA and CDR2 SQIVND (reference sequence).

The chain links TRBV5-5 to TRBJ1-3, with no clear D. The V gene's germline CDR1 is SGHKS and CDR2 YYEKEE (reference sequence). This CDR3 is 14 amino acids long. Trimming removed 4 bases from V and 4 bases from J, with 12 bases in between. The DNA of the CDR3 is TGTGCCAGCAGCAACGGAGGGCCCGGAAACACCATATATTTT. This sequence encodes CASSNGGPGNTIYF.

This chain joins TRBV5-1 and TRBJ2-1; 7 nucleotides align to TRBD1. Germline lookup yields CDR1 SGHRS and CDR2 YFSETQ. V gave up 4 bases and J gave up 12 bases; unmatched junction bases: 19. The length of the CDR3 is 16 residues. The CDR3: CASSPQDRPRALPQFF. CDR3 in DNA: TGCGCCAGCAGCCCCCAGGACAGGCCGCGGGCTCTCCCGCAGTTCTTC.

CDR3: CASSQDQQREGPYEQYF. CDR3 coding DNA: TGTGCCAGCAGCCAAGATCAGCAGCGGGAGGGACCTTACGAGCAGTACTTC. This chain links TRBV4-2 with TRBJ2-7; 10 nucleotides align to TRBD2. Trimming cost V 0 bases and J 4 bases; bases outside gene matches: 9. The CDR3 totals 17 residues. Germline loops: CDR1 LGHNA, CDR2 YNFKEQ.

V gene TRBV11-2 combines with J gene TRBJ1-2; tentative D call: TRBD1 (5 bases). Germline V CDR1 and CDR2: SGHAT, FQNNGV. Deletions cut 5 bases from V and 1 base from J, with 11 bases between. The CDR3 contains 14 residues. The CDR3 sequence: CASSLTQGNYGYTF. The CDR3 nucleotides read TGTGCCAGCAGCCTTACCCAGGGTAACTATGGCTACACCTTC.

V and J are TRBV28 and TRBJ1-2; TRBD1 might be the D (6 bases). Germline CDR1 and CDR2: MDHEN and SYDVKM. The CDR3 spans 14 residues. Trimming pared 6 bases from V and 4 bases from J, leaving 15 bases between. The chain's CDR3 is CASRQAPGAYGYTF. The CDR3 DNA reads as TGTGCCAGCAGACAAGCCCCAGGGGCCTATGGCTACACCTTC.

The rearrangement uses TRBV28 and TRBJ1-3, with D perhaps TRBD1 (6 bases). V was clipped by 4 bases and J by 2 bases, with 9 bases between them. This CDR3 has 14 amino acids. The germline CDR1 and CDR2 sequences are MDHEN and SYDVKM. This CDR3 reads CASSSQGTGNTIYF. The CDR3 DNA reads TGTGCCAGCAGTTCTCAGGGGACTGGAAACACCATATATTTT.

This chain connects TRBV5-1 to TRBJ2-1, with 8 bases identical to TRBD1. The CDR3 covers 13 residues. The V gene end was trimmed by 0 bases and the J gene end by 9 bases; junction bases not matched to a gene: 2. Germline V gives CDR1 SGHRS, CDR2 YFSETQ. The CDR3 protein is CASSLVQGVEQFF. The CDR3 region has the DNA TGCGCCAGCAGCTTGGTACAGGGGGTTGAGCAGTTCTTC.

The gene calls are TRBV7-2 and TRBJ1-2, with a weak D call TRBD1 (6 bases). The germline V and J ends were trimmed by 5 bases and 5 bases, with 18 bases remaining between them. CDR1 is SGHTA, CDR2 FQGNSA, per germline. The CDR3 extends over 15 amino acids. This chain's CDR3 is CASSKTGNQGYGYTF. The CDR3 nucleotides read TGTGCCAGCAGCAAAACAGGGAACCAGGGTTATGGCTACACCTTC.

The V gene is TRBV19, the J gene TRBJ2-2; D uncertain. This CDR3 contains 14 residues. V lost 6 bases and J lost 1, with 9 bases in between. Germline V gene sequence: CDR1 LNHDA, CDR2 SQIVND (reference sequence). The CDR3 nucleotides are TGTGCCAGTAGCAATTACAAGAACACCGGGGAGCTGTTTTTT. It specifies CASSNYKNTGELFF.

The chain carries TRBV19 and TRBJ1-1; D is undetermined. CDR3 size: 17 residues. Germline-derived CDR1 and CDR2 are LNHDA and SQIVND (reference sequence). Trimming took off 4 bases at V and 3 bases at J, with 21 bases between the two ends. In nucleotides, the CDR3 is TGTGCCAGTAGTACTAACCCTGAGAGAATGCCCCACACTGAAGCTTTCTTT. It encodes CASSTNPERMPHTEAFF.

The chain employs TRBV12-3 or TRBV12-4 and TRBJ2-7; D may be TRBD2 (5 bases). V gave up 8 bases and J gave up 2 bases, with 13 bases separating them. The length of the CDR3 is 13 residues. CDR3 sequence reads: CASRRTETYEQYF. CDR3 DNA: TGTGCCAGCCGGAGGACGGAGACCTACGAGCAGTACTTC.